One sample yielded the 5 T cell receptor beta chains listed below, sequenced in a study of blood T cell repertoires in COVID-19. Here immunoSEQ multiplex PCR was the method, and the copy in TCRdb shows in-frame clones only, minus some. The top ten hold about 1.2% of the sample, which has over 70,000 clones, around 87% seen once. Input material: peripheral blood. Receptors were obtained from a human donor in a cohort sampled during active COVID-19.

The rearrangement joins TRBV7-2 to TRBJ1-5; perhaps TRBD1 as D (5 bases). This CDR3 contains 14 residues. The V gene lost 5 bases and the J gene lost 5 bases, with 13 bases spanning the gap. Germline CDR1 and CDR2: SGHTA and FQGNSA. Here the CDR3 DNA reads TGTGCCAGCAGCCTGGGGGGGGTGCATCAGCCCCAGCATTTT. As protein: CASSLGGVHQPQHF.

This clone was picked up one time. CDR3 residues: CASSRREIDQPQHF. Here the CDR3 DNA reads TGTGCCAGCAGTCGCCGGGAGATTGATCAGCCCCAGCATTTT. The chain combines TRBV28 with TRBJ1-5, with D unresolved. V shed 5 bases and J shed 5 bases, with 13 bases lying between them. The CDR3 spans 14 residues. Looked up from germline, CDR1 is MDHEN and CDR2 is SYDVKM.

The chain uses TRBV3-1 (or the pseudogene TRBV3-2) and TRBJ2-7, with TRBD1 as a possible D gene (5 bases). The CDR3 is made up of 16 amino acids. Trimming pared 1 base from V and 2 bases from J, leaving 15 bases between. Germline values: CDR1 LGHDT, CDR2 YNNKEL (reference sequence). The CDR3 sequence: CASSQVGAGNTYEQYF. CDR3 in DNA: TGTGCCAGCAGCCAAGTTGGGGCAGGGAACACCTACGAGCAGTACTTC.

This clone was observed a few times. The J gene is TRBJ2-5, the V gene TRBV10-2, with unresolved D. Germline CDR1 WSHSY, CDR2 SAAADI. V gave up 8 bases and J gave up 5 bases, with 15 bases separating them. The CDR3 contains 13 residues. CDR3 sequence: CASGNSPRETQYF. As DNA, the CDR3 is TGCGCCAGCGGTAATTCCCCGCGGGAGACCCAGTACTTC.

This clone was seen a single time. The genes are TRBV27 and TRBJ2-7; D is perhaps TRBD1 (6 bases). V was cut by 5 bases and J by 4 bases, with 18 bases left in between. The CDR3 length is 15 residues. Germline V gene lookup returns CDR1 MNHEY and CDR2 SMNVEV (reference sequence). The CDR3 loop reads CASSVDRPRAYEQYF. The DNA of the CDR3 is TGTGCCAGCAGTGTCGACAGGCCGAGGGCTTACGAGCAGTACTTC.